The entry below describes one TCR beta chain. Antigen: not known. The junction and the germline gene differ at one end; a read error may be behind it. The data originate from a study of blood T cells in healthy people across ages. General observations from the study: Significant beta diversity loss was already apparent by age around 40, declining roughly linearly.

All donors came from Russia, were Caucasian and healthy, and spanned ages roughly 6 to 95. Next came a second PCR, run for about 6 to 12 cycles, which used a sample-barcoded 5' primer along with a J-beta primer mix. Each cDNA molecule was tagged by a template-switch adaptor with 12 random nucleotides. TCRdb re-called the 5' RACE reads with MiXCR, one entry per CDR3 protein. The sample carries about 560,000 distinct CDR3 sequences, 25% to 35% recorded once. This CDR3 is built from 15 residues. CDR1 is PRHDT, CDR2 FYEKMQ, per germline (reference sequence). These same data were also listed under a study on T cells of mothers and their children. Per that study: Related mother-child pairs showed slightly higher but non-significant overlap than unrelated pairs.

This receptor was taken from a boy aged 2 to 10 in good health. Sequencing was performed on blood. V and J are TRBV13 and TRBJ2-6; either TRBD1 or TRBD2 may fit D (5 bases each). CDR3 amino acids: CASSLQSYGADVLTF. In DNA, the CDR3 is TGTGCCAGCAGCTTACAATCTTACGGGGCCGACGTCCTGACTTTC.